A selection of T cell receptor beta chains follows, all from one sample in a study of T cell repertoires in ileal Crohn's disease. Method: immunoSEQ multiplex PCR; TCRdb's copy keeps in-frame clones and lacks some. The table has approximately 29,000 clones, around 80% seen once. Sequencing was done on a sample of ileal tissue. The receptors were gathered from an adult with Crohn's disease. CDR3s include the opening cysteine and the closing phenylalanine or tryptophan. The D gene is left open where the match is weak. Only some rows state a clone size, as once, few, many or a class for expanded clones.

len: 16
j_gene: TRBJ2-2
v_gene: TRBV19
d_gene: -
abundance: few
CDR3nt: TGTGCCAGTAGTTCTCTTCTGGGCCGAAACACCGGGGAGCTGTTTTTT
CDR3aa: CASSSLLGRNTGELFF

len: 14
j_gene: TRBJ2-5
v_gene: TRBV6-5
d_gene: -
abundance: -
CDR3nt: TGTGCCAGCAGTTACGGGGGGGCTGGGGGGGTGCCGGACTTC
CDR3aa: CASSYGGAGGVPDF

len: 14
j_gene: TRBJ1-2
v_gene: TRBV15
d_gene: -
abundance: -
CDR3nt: TGTGCCACCAGCAGAGTCGGGGTAGTGAGTGGCTACACCTTC
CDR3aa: CATSRVGVVSGYTF

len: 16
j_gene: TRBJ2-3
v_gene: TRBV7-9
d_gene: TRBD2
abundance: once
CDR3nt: TGTGCCAGCAGCCCCAACCTAGCGGGGTTCACAGATACGCAGTATTTT
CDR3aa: CASSPNLAGFTDTQYF

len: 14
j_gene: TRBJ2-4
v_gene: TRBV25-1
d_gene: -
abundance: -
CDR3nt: TGTGCCAGCAGTGCCGCGGACAGAAAAAACATTCAGTACTTC
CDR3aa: CASSAADRKNIQYF

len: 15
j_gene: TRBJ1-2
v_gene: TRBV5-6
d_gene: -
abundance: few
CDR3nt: TGTGCCAGCAGCTTGAGTGGGGGGGCATTCTATGGCTACACCTTC
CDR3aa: CASSLSGGAFYGYTF

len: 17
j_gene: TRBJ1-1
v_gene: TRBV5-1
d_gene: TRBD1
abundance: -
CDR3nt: TGCGCCAGCAGCGGGTATACAGGGGGCGCGCGGGGCACTGAAGCTTTCTTT
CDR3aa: CASSGYTGGARGTEAFF

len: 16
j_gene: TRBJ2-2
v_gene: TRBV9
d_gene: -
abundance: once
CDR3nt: TGTGCCAGCAGCGTAGTAAAGGGGGAGAAGACCGGGGAGCTGTTTTTT
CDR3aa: CASSVVKGEKTGELFF

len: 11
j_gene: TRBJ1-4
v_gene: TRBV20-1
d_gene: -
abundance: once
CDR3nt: TGCAGTGCCCGTGGGGGGGGAAAACTGTTTTTT
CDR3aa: CSARGGGKLFF

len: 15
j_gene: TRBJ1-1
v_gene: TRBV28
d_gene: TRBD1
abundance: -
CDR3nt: TGTGCCAGCAGCTTGAACGAGGGGGCAGGACTCAAAGCTTTCTTT
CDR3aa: CASSLNEGAGLKAFF

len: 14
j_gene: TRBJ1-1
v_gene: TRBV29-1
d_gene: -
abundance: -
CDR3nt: TGCAGCGTTGGGGGGGGGCGCGGGTACACTGAAGCTTTCTTT
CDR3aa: CSVGGGRGYTEAFF

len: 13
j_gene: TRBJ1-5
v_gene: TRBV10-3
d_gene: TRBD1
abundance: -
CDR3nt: TGTGCCATGGCAGGGGGCGGAAATCAGCCCCAGCATTTT
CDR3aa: CAMAGGGNQPQHF

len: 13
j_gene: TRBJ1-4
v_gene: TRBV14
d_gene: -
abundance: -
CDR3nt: TGTGCCAGCAGCCACGGGAGGAATGAAAAACTGTTTTTT
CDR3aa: CASSHGRNEKLFF

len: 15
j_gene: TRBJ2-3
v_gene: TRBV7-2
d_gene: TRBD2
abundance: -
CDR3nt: TGTGCCAGCAGCTTAACTAGCGGGGGGGCCGGTACGCAGTATTTT
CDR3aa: CASSLTSGGAGTQYF

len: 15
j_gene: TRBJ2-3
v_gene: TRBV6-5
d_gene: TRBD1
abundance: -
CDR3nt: TGTGCCAGCAGTTACTCGAAGGGGGCGGGAGATACGCAGTATTTT
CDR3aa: CASSYSKGAGDTQYF

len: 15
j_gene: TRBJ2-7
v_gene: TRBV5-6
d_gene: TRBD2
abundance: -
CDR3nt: TGTGCCAGCAGCTTGGATGGCGGGGGGGCCCACGAGCAGTACTTC
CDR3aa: CASSLDGGGAHEQYF

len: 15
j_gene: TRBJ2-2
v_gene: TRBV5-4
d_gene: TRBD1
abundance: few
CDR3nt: TGTGCCAGCAGCCGGGACAGCTTGAACACCGGGGAGCTGTTTTTT
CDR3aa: CASSRDSLNTGELFF

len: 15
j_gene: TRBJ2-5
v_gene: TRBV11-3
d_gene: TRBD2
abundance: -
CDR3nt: TGTGCCAGCAGCCTAGCGGGGGGCCGGGGAGAGACCCAGTACTTC
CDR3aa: CASSLAGGRGETQYF

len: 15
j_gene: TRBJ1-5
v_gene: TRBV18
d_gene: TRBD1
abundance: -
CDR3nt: TGTGCCAGCTCACCCCGGGACAGGGGCAATCAGCCCCAGCATTTT
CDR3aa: CASSPRDRGNQPQHF

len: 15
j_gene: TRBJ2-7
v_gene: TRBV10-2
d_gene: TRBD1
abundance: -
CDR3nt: TGCGCCAGCAGTGGCTTCCGGGACAGGGGTTACGAGCAGTACTTC
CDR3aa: CASSGFRDRGYEQYF

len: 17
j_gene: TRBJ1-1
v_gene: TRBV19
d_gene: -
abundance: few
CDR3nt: TGTGCCAGTAGTGTCCAAGGGGGAGGGGTCATGAACACTGAAGCTTTCTTT
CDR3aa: CASSVQGGGVMNTEAFF

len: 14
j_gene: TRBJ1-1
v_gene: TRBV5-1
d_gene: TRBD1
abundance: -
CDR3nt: TGCGCCAGCAGTCTGACCAGGGGGGCCACTGAAGCTTTCTTT
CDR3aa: CASSLTRGATEAFF

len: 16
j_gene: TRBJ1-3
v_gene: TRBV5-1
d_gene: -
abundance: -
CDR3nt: TGCGCCAGCAGCTTGGCCCGGCCTCGGGCTGGAAACACCATATATTTT
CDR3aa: CASSLARPRAGNTIYF

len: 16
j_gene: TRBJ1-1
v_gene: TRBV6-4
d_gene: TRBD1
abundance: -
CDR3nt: TGTGCCAGCCGAGATACAGGGGGAACAAAGAACACTGAAGCTTTCTTT
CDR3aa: CASRDTGGTKNTEAFF

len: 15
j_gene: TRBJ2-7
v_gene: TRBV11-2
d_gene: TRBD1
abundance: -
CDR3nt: TGTGCCAGCAGCTTAGTGGCAGGGGGTTTTTACGAGCAGTACTTC
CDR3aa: CASSLVAGGFYEQYF

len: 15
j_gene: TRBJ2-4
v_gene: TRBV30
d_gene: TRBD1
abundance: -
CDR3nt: TGTGCCTGGAGTCTAGGACAGGGTGTGCAAAACATTCAGTACTTC
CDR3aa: CAWSLGQGVQNIQYF

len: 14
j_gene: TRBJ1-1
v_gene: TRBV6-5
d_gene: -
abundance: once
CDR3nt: TGTGCCAGCAGTTACTCCGGGGTGAACACTGAAGCTTTCTTT
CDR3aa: CASSYSGVNTEAFF

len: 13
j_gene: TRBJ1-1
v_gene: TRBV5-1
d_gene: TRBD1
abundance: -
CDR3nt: TGCGCCAGCACCCTTGGGGGGACAGGGAAATCTTTCTTT
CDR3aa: CASTLGGTGKSFF

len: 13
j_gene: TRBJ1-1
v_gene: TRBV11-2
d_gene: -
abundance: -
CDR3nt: TGTGCCAGCAGCTCCGACGGGGACACTGAAGCTTTCTTT
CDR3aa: CASSSDGDTEAFF

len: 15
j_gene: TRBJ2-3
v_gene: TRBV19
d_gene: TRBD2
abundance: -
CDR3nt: TGTGCCAGTAGTCCCCTCGACGGGGGGGCTAGTACGCAGTATTTT
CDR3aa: CASSPLDGGASTQYF

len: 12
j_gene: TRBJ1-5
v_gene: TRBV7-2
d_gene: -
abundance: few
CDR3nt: TGTGCCAGCAGCCCTGACAGGCAGCCCCAGCATTTT
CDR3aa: CASSPDRQPQHF

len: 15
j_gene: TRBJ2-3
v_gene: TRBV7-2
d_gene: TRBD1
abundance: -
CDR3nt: TGTGCCAGCAGCTTTAGGACAGGGCCCACAGATACGCAGTATTTT
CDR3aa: CASSFRTGPTDTQYF

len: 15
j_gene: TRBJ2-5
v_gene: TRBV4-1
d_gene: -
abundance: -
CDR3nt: TGCGCCAGCAGCCAAGATGGGGGGGCGAGGGAGACCCAGTACTTC
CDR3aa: CASSQDGGARETQYF

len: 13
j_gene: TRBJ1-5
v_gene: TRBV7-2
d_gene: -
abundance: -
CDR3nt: TGTGCCAGCAGCCTCCTTAGCAATCAGCCCCAGCATTTT
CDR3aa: CASSLLSNQPQHF

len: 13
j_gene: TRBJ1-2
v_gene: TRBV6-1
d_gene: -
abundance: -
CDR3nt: TGTGCCAGCAGTTGGGGGGAGGACTATGGCTACACCTTC
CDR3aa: CASSWGEDYGYTF

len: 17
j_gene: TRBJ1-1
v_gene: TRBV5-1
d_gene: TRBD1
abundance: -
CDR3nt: TGCGCCAGCAGCTTGGAGACAGGGGGCTCCATGAACACTGAAGCTTTCTTT
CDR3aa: CASSLETGGSMNTEAFF

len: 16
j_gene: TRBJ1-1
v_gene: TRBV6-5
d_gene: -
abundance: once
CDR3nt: TGTGCCAGCAGTTACGATTCCGTTGCTCTAAACACTGAAGCTTTCTTT
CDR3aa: CASSYDSVALNTEAFF

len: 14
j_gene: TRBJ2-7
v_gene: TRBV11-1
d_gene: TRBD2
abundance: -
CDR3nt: TGTGCCAGCAGCTTCTACCCCGGGGGGTACGAGCAGTACTTC
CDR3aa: CASSFYPGGYEQYF

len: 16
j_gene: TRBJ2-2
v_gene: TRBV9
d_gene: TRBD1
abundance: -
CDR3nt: TGTGCCAGCAGCGTAGAGACAGGGGGTCTGATCGGGGAGCTGTTTTTT
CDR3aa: CASSVETGGLIGELFF

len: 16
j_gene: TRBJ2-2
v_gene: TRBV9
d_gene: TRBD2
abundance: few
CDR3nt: TGTGCCAGCAGCGCCACCGGGACTAGGAGGGCCGGGGAGCTGTTTTTT
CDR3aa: CASSATGTRRAGELFF

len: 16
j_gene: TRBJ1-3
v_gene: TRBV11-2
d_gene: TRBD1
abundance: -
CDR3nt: TGTGCCAGCAGCTTACACGGGACAGGGGGCGGAAACACCATATATTTT
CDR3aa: CASSLHGTGGGNTIYF

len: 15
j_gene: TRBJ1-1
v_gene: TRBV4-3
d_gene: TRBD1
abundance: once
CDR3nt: TGCGCCAGCAGCCAAGAATGGGACAGAGATTTAGAAGCTTTCTTT
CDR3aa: CASSQEWDRDLEAFF

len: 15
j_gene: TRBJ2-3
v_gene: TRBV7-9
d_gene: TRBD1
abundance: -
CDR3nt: TGTGCCAGCAGCTTAGGGGACAGGGTTTCAGATACGCAGTATTTT
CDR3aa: CASSLGDRVSDTQYF

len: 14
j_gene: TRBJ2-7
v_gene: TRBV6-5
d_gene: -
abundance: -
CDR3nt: TGTGCCAGCATAGAAGACTTAAGGCCCTACGAGCAGTACTTC
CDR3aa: CASIEDLRPYEQYF

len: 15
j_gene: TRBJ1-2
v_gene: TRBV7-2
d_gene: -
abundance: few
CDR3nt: TGTGCCAGCAGCTTAGACCAGATAAACGGGAATGGCTACACCTTC
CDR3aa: CASSLDQINGNGYTF

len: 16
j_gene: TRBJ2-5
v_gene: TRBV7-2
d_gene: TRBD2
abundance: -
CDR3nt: TGTGCCAGCAGCTTAGGACTAGCGGGGAACCAAGAGACCCAGTACTTC
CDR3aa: CASSLGLAGNQETQYF

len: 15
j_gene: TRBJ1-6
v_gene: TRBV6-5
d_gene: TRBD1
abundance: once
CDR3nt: TGTGCCAGCTACCCTGGACAGGGGAGGTATTCACCCCTCCACTTT
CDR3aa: CASYPGQGRYSPLHF

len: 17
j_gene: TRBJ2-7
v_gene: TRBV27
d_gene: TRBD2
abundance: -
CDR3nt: TGTGCCAGCAGTTTATCCCCTCCAGGGAGGGTCTACTACGAGCAGTACTTC
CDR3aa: CASSLSPPGRVYYEQYF

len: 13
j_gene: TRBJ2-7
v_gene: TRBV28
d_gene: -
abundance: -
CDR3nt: TGTGCCAGCAGTCGAATACAGAGCTACGAGCAGTACTTC
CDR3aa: CASSRIQSYEQYF

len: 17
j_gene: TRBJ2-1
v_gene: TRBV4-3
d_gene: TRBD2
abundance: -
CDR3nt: TGCGCCAGCAGCCAAGGGTCCCTAGCGGGGGGGGTTTATGAGCAGTTCTTC
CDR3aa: CASSQGSLAGGVYEQFF

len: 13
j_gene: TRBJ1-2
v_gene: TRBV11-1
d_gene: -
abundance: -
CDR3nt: TGTGCCAGCAGCTTAGCCTCAGCGCTTGGCTACACCTTC
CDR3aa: CASSLASALGYTF

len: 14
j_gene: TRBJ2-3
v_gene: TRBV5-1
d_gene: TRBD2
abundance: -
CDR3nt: TGCGCCAGCAGCAGGACTAGCGGAACAGATACGCAGTATTTT
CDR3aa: CASSRTSGTDTQYF